A selection of T cell receptor beta chains follows, all from one sample in a study of T cells in Graves' hyperthyroidism and ophthalmopathy. TCRdb processed the multiplex PCR reads anew with MiXCR; each CDR3 protein has one entry. Counted here are 380,000 or so distinct CDR3 sequences, approximately 15% occurring once; the ten biggest clones make up around 20%. The sample taken for sequencing was blood. Source of these receptors: a man aged 25 to 45 with Graves' hyperthyroidism that later progressed to Graves' ophthalmopathy. The CDR3 runs from the conserved cysteine through the conserved F or W. The order of the fields is clone size, J gene, V gene, D gene, CDR3 protein, CDR3 DNA. The D gene is left open where the match is weak. The size entry is marked missing in some rows and otherwise reads once, few, many or a size class.

clone size: few
J gene: TRBJ1-6
V gene: TRBV30
D gene: -
CDR3 protein: CAWTSSYNSPLHF
CDR3 DNA: TGTGCCTGGACGAGCTCCTATAATTCACCCCTCCACTTT

clone size: -
J gene: TRBJ2-3
V gene: TRBV4-1
D gene: TRBD1
CDR3 protein: CASSPRGQGATDTQYF
CDR3 DNA: TGCGCCAGCAGCCCCCGAGGACAGGGGGCAACAGATACGCAGTATTTT

clone size: -
J gene: TRBJ1-6
V gene: TRBV4-1
D gene: -
CDR3 protein: CASSQAGNSPLHF
CDR3 DNA: TGCGCCAGCAGCCAAGCGGGTAATTCACCCCTCCACTTT

clone size: few
J gene: TRBJ2-7
V gene: TRBV12-3/TRBV12-4
D gene: -
CDR3 protein: CASSFQPDTYEQYF
CDR3 DNA: TGTGCCAGCAGTTTTCAGCCGGACACCTACGAGCAGTACTTC

clone size: -
J gene: TRBJ2-2
V gene: TRBV11-2
D gene: TRBD1
CDR3 protein: CASSFPGQVTGELFF
CDR3 DNA: TGTGCCAGCAGCTTTCCGGGACAGGTCACCGGGGAGCTGTTTTTT

clone size: -
J gene: TRBJ2-6
V gene: TRBV5-1
D gene: -
CDR3 protein: CASSLNLEALSGANVLTF
CDR3 DNA: TGCGCCAGCAGCTTGAATTTGGAGGCACTCTCTGGGGCCAACGTCCTGACTTTC

clone size: many
J gene: TRBJ1-2
V gene: TRBV3-1
D gene: TRBD1
CDR3 protein: CASSQNHRGRGYTF
CDR3 DNA: TGTGCCAGCAGCCAAAATCACAGGGGCAGAGGCTACACCTTC

clone size: few
J gene: TRBJ2-5
V gene: TRBV11-2
D gene: -
CDR3 protein: CASSLRGGKETQYF
CDR3 DNA: TGTGCCAGCAGCCTTAGGGGGGGTAAAGAGACCCAGTACTTC

clone size: many
J gene: TRBJ1-1
V gene: TRBV12-3/TRBV12-4
D gene: -
CDR3 protein: CASSFLGVTEAFF
CDR3 DNA: TGTGCCAGCAGTTTCTTGGGGGTCACTGAAGCTTTCTTT

clone size: many
J gene: TRBJ2-7
V gene: TRBV27
D gene: -
CDR3 protein: CASSSGAEQYF
CDR3 DNA: TGTGCCAGCAGTTCAGGCGCCGAGCAGTACTTC

clone size: -
J gene: TRBJ2-6
V gene: TRBV13
D gene: TRBD2
CDR3 protein: CASSFLTSGLSGANVLTF
CDR3 DNA: TGTGCCAGCAGCTTCCTTACTAGCGGGCTCTCTGGGGCCAACGTCCTGACTTTC

clone size: many
J gene: TRBJ2-1
V gene: TRBV7-2
D gene: -
CDR3 protein: CASSSSRGAAYNEQFF
CDR3 DNA: TGTGCCAGCAGCTCGTCACGAGGGGCCGCCTACAATGAGCAGTTCTTC

clone size: many
J gene: TRBJ1-2
V gene: TRBV7-9
D gene: TRBD1
CDR3 protein: CASSLRDRGLHGYTF
CDR3 DNA: TGTGCCAGCAGCTTAAGGGACAGGGGGCTCCATGGCTACACCTTC

clone size: -
J gene: TRBJ1-2
V gene: TRBV3-1
D gene: -
CDR3 protein: CASSPTEPTNYGYTF
CDR3 DNA: TGTGCCAGCAGCCCGACAGAACCCACTAACTATGGCTACACCTTC

clone size: many
J gene: TRBJ1-2
V gene: TRBV27
D gene: -
CDR3 protein: CASSPGSGNGYGYTF
CDR3 DNA: TGTGCCAGCAGTCCCGGTTCGGGGAATGGCTATGGCTACACCTTC

clone size: many
J gene: TRBJ1-2
V gene: TRBV11-1
D gene: TRBD1
CDR3 protein: CASSFGQGAYGYTF
CDR3 DNA: TGTGCCAGCAGCTTCGGACAGGGGGCCTATGGCTACACCTTC

clone size: few
J gene: TRBJ2-1
V gene: TRBV5-1
D gene: -
CDR3 protein: CASSLVGPPNEQFF
CDR3 DNA: TGCGCCAGCAGCTTGGTCGGGCCCCCTAATGAGCAGTTCTTC

clone size: few
J gene: TRBJ2-5
V gene: TRBV20-1
D gene: TRBD2
CDR3 protein: CSATYFEDSGFQETQYF
CDR3 DNA: TGCAGTGCTACGTACTTCGAAGATAGCGGGTTTCAAGAGACCCAGTACTTC

clone size: few
J gene: TRBJ1-3
V gene: TRBV30
D gene: -
CDR3 protein: CAWSVSGNTIYF
CDR3 DNA: TGTGCCTGGAGTGTAAGTGGAAACACCATATATTTT

clone size: few
J gene: TRBJ2-3
V gene: TRBV9
D gene: TRBD2
CDR3 protein: CASSRGGYASTDTQYF
CDR3 DNA: TGTGCCAGCAGCCGGGGGGGATACGCTAGCACAGATACGCAGTATTTT

clone size: many
J gene: TRBJ2-3
V gene: TRBV11-2
D gene: -
CDR3 protein: CASSLDLISAVDTQYF
CDR3 DNA: TGTGCCAGCAGCTTAGATCTAATTAGCGCTGTAGATACGCAGTATTTT

clone size: -
J gene: TRBJ2-2
V gene: TRBV20-1
D gene: -
CDR3 protein: CSARDAREAGELFF
CDR3 DNA: TGCAGTGCTAGAGATGCCAGGGAGGCCGGGGAGCTGTTCTTT

clone size: few
J gene: TRBJ1-1
V gene: TRBV11-3
D gene: -
CDR3 protein: CASSLRRTVNTEAFF
CDR3 DNA: TGTGCCAGCAGCCTTCGAAGGACAGTGAACACTGAAGCTTTCTTT

clone size: many
J gene: TRBJ1-2
V gene: TRBV5-5
D gene: TRBD1
CDR3 protein: CASSTHPGQGAMGGYTF
CDR3 DNA: TGTGCCAGCAGCACCCATCCGGGACAGGGAGCTATGGGGGGCTACACCTTC

clone size: once
J gene: TRBJ2-7
V gene: TRBV3-1
D gene: -
CDR3 protein: CASSHRTQYEQYF
CDR3 DNA: TGTGCCAGCAGCCATCGGACACAATACGAGCAGTACTTC

clone size: many
J gene: TRBJ1-1
V gene: TRBV24-1
D gene: -
CDR3 protein: CATSDNGVSRGAAFF
CDR3 DNA: TGTGCCACCAGTGATAATGGTGTTAGCAGGGGTGCGGCTTTCTTT

clone size: many
J gene: TRBJ2-5
V gene: TRBV7-2
D gene: TRBD1
CDR3 protein: CASSRDRGQETQYF
CDR3 DNA: TGTGCCAGCAGCCGCGACAGGGGTCAAGAGACCCAGTACTTC

clone size: many
J gene: TRBJ1-1
V gene: TRBV28
D gene: -
CDR3 protein: CASRLMNTEAFF
CDR3 DNA: TGTGCCAGCCGCTTGATGAACACTGAAGCTTTCTTT

clone size: many
J gene: TRBJ1-2
V gene: TRBV28
D gene: -
CDR3 protein: CASSIGADYGYTF
CDR3 DNA: TGTGCCAGCAGTATTGGGGCGGACTATGGCTACACCTTC

clone size: many
J gene: TRBJ2-7
V gene: TRBV20-1
D gene: -
CDR3 protein: CSARDRGYYEQYF
CDR3 DNA: TGCAGTGCTAGAGATCGAGGTTATTACGAGCAGTACTTC

clone size: -
J gene: TRBJ1-1
V gene: TRBV10-2
D gene: -
CDR3 protein: CASIMTGRNTEAFF
CDR3 DNA: TGCGCCAGCATCATGACAGGTAGGAACACTGAAGCTTTCTTT

clone size: many
J gene: TRBJ2-7
V gene: TRBV20-1
D gene: TRBD1
CDR3 protein: CSAWKRTGGVEQYF
CDR3 DNA: TGCAGTGCGTGGAAACGGACAGGGGGTGTCGAGCAGTACTTC

clone size: few
J gene: TRBJ2-1
V gene: TRBV7-9
D gene: -
CDR3 protein: CASSFRAPSVDEQFF
CDR3 DNA: TGTGCCAGCAGCTTCCGGGCCCCCTCGGTCGATGAGCAGTTCTTC

clone size: -
J gene: TRBJ2-1
V gene: TRBV28
D gene: -
CDR3 protein: CASSPTQYNEQFF
CDR3 DNA: TGTGCCAGCAGTCCGACCCAATACAATGAGCAGTTCTTC

clone size: few
J gene: TRBJ1-2
V gene: TRBV9
D gene: -
CDR3 protein: CASSQRQVIYGYTF
CDR3 DNA: TGTGCCAGCAGCCAAAGGCAGGTGATCTATGGCTACACCTTC

clone size: few
J gene: TRBJ2-7
V gene: TRBV2
D gene: -
CDR3 protein: CASSLGPHSYEQYF
CDR3 DNA: TGTGCCAGCAGTTTAGGCCCACACTCCTACGAGCAGTACTTC

clone size: many
J gene: TRBJ1-2
V gene: TRBV12-5
D gene: -
CDR3 protein: CASGPSDLCYTF
CDR3 DNA: TGTGCTAGTGGTCCTTCCGACCTGTGCTACACCTTC

clone size: few
J gene: TRBJ1-6
V gene: TRBV15
D gene: -
CDR3 protein: CATSRGPTLAGVRSPLHF
CDR3 DNA: TGTGCCACCAGCAGAGGCCCCACATTAGCAGGGGTGCGTTCACCCCTCCACTTT

clone size: -
J gene: TRBJ2-5
V gene: TRBV5-1
D gene: -
CDR3 protein: CASSRRERGQETQYF
CDR3 DNA: TGCGCCAGCAGCCGGCGGGAGAGGGGGCAAGAGACCCAGTACTTC

clone size: -
J gene: TRBJ2-7
V gene: TRBV6-5
D gene: TRBD2
CDR3 protein: CASSYAGGYEQYF
CDR3 DNA: TGTGCCAGCAGTTACGCGGGGGGCTACGAGCAGTACTTC

clone size: many
J gene: TRBJ1-6
V gene: TRBV2
D gene: -
CDR3 protein: CAGAPGEHHSPLHF
CDR3 DNA: TGTGCCGGCGCGCCGGGGGAACATCATTCACCCCTCCACTTT

clone size: -
J gene: TRBJ2-7
V gene: TRBV6-2/TRBV6-3
D gene: -
CDR3 protein: CASSYSRMLGSYEQYF
CDR3 DNA: TGTGCCAGCAGTTACTCGCGGATGTTGGGCTCCTACGAGCAGTACTTC